These T cell receptor beta chains were read from a single sample in a study of OX40 agonist ivuxolimab in advanced cancers. Only in-frame clones appear in the TCRdb table, and some are missing; sequencing was by immunoSEQ multiplex PCR. The sample yields about 55,000 clones, 70% to 90% seen once. This material consisted of CD4+ or CD8+ T cells sorted from blood, taken in a trial of the OX40 agonist ivuxolimab. Source of these receptors: an adult with an advanced solid tumor such as melanoma, head and neck, liver or kidney cancer. CDR3s leave out the opening cysteine and the closing phenylalanine or tryptophan. D genes are given only for firm matches.

CDR3 protein: ASSPLGLEPQH; D gene: NA; J gene: TRBJ1-5; CDR3 length: 11; V gene: TRBV27
CDR3 protein: ASSFERTEAF; D gene: NA; J gene: TRBJ1-1; CDR3 length: 10; V gene: TRBV5-4
CDR3 protein: ASSAAGDPFYEQY; D gene: NA; J gene: TRBJ2-7; CDR3 length: 13; V gene: TRBV19
CDR3 protein: ASSYSTGYEQY; D gene: NA; J gene: TRBJ2-7; CDR3 length: 11; V gene: TRBV6-5
CDR3 protein: ASREASVETQY; D gene: NA; J gene: TRBJ2-5; CDR3 length: 11; V gene: TRBV2
CDR3 protein: AISATGSGNYGYT; D gene: NA; J gene: TRBJ1-2; CDR3 length: 13; V gene: TRBV10-3
CDR3 protein: ASKKQGVSEAF; D gene: NA; J gene: TRBJ1-1; CDR3 length: 11; V gene: TRBV28
CDR3 protein: AISEDQTDGIQY; D gene: NA; J gene: TRBJ2-4; CDR3 length: 12; V gene: TRBV10-3
CDR3 protein: ASSQGTSPAFYEQY; D gene: TRBD2; J gene: TRBJ2-7; CDR3 length: 14; V gene: TRBV4-3
CDR3 protein: ASSLRSVGQGISNEQF; D gene: TRBD1; J gene: TRBJ2-1; CDR3 length: 16; V gene: TRBV11-3
CDR3 protein: ASSSGTTGGSTDTQY; D gene: TRBD1; J gene: TRBJ2-3; CDR3 length: 15; V gene: TRBV11-2
CDR3 protein: ASSPGQGIRNEQY; D gene: NA; J gene: TRBJ2-7; CDR3 length: 13; V gene: TRBV18
CDR3 protein: ASSHRGDEQY; D gene: NA; J gene: TRBJ2-7; CDR3 length: 10; V gene: TRBV4-1
CDR3 protein: ASSARTGGEANYGYT; D gene: TRBD1; J gene: TRBJ1-2; CDR3 length: 15; V gene: TRBV9
CDR3 protein: ASSTQAPEQF; D gene: NA; J gene: TRBJ2-1; CDR3 length: 10; V gene: TRBV7-8
CDR3 protein: SARAPRGQY; D gene: NA; J gene: TRBJ2-7; CDR3 length: 9; V gene: TRBV20-1
CDR3 protein: ATGRGEAYEQY; D gene: NA; J gene: TRBJ2-7; CDR3 length: 11; V gene: TRBV13
CDR3 protein: ASSYSAGGNTEAF; D gene: TRBD1; J gene: TRBJ1-1; CDR3 length: 13; V gene: TRBV6-5
CDR3 protein: SVADSTDTQY; D gene: NA; J gene: TRBJ2-3; CDR3 length: 10; V gene: TRBV29-1
CDR3 protein: ASSGSGMYT; D gene: NA; J gene: TRBJ1-2; CDR3 length: 9; V gene: TRBV9
CDR3 protein: ASSSGGEETQY; D gene: TRBD1; J gene: TRBJ2-5; CDR3 length: 11; V gene: TRBV6-5
CDR3 protein: ASSVEGWETQY; D gene: NA; J gene: TRBJ2-5; CDR3 length: 11; V gene: TRBV9
CDR3 protein: ASSTLAGGLQETQY; D gene: TRBD2; J gene: TRBJ2-5; CDR3 length: 14; V gene: TRBV19
CDR3 protein: ASSPGTGITGELF; D gene: TRBD1; J gene: TRBJ2-2; CDR3 length: 13; V gene: TRBV7-6
CDR3 protein: ASGPLGDLTEAF; D gene: NA; J gene: TRBJ1-1; CDR3 length: 12; V gene: TRBV11-2
CDR3 protein: ASSYNSGANVLT; D gene: NA; J gene: TRBJ2-6; CDR3 length: 12; V gene: TRBV6-5
CDR3 protein: ASSIAPWIFSNQPQH; D gene: NA; J gene: TRBJ1-5; CDR3 length: 15; V gene: TRBV19
CDR3 protein: ASSLSRDRGTYNSPLH; D gene: TRBD1; J gene: TRBJ1-6; CDR3 length: 16; V gene: TRBV28
CDR3 protein: ASSRWTGSHEQY; D gene: NA; J gene: TRBJ2-7; CDR3 length: 12; V gene: TRBV21-1
CDR3 protein: ASSLYMGGLADTQY; D gene: NA; J gene: TRBJ2-3; CDR3 length: 14; V gene: TRBV13
CDR3 protein: ASSNLLQQRKNIQY; D gene: NA; J gene: TRBJ2-4; CDR3 length: 14; V gene: TRBV21-1
CDR3 protein: ASSLEGNPSSGYT; D gene: NA; J gene: TRBJ1-2; CDR3 length: 13; V gene: TRBV11-2
CDR3 protein: ASSQDIELAGLYEQY; D gene: TRBD2; J gene: TRBJ2-7; CDR3 length: 15; V gene: TRBV4-3
CDR3 protein: ASSSTDGEETQY; D gene: NA; J gene: TRBJ2-5; CDR3 length: 12; V gene: TRBV7-9
CDR3 protein: ASSLWPVRDTQY; D gene: NA; J gene: TRBJ2-3; CDR3 length: 12; V gene: TRBV28
CDR3 protein: ASSQDEYNEQF; D gene: NA; J gene: TRBJ2-1; CDR3 length: 11; V gene: TRBV6-5
CDR3 protein: ASSQSRFANTEAF; D gene: NA; J gene: TRBJ1-1; CDR3 length: 13; V gene: TRBV4-3
CDR3 protein: ASSFGSGSNQPQH; D gene: NA; J gene: TRBJ1-5; CDR3 length: 13; V gene: TRBV7-8
CDR3 protein: ASSYFQVRGGNEQF; D gene: NA; J gene: TRBJ2-1; CDR3 length: 14; V gene: TRBV6-6
CDR3 protein: ASTMARGQANTEAF; D gene: NA; J gene: TRBJ1-1; CDR3 length: 14; V gene: TRBV28
CDR3 protein: ASSLRRDTQY; D gene: NA; J gene: TRBJ2-3; CDR3 length: 10; V gene: TRBV11-2
CDR3 protein: ASSLGGAKGLEQY; D gene: NA; J gene: TRBJ2-7; CDR3 length: 13; V gene: TRBV13
CDR3 protein: ASSYSSEGAYGYT; D gene: TRBD1; J gene: TRBJ1-2; CDR3 length: 13; V gene: TRBV6-5
CDR3 protein: ASSFTSFTGYGYT; D gene: NA; J gene: TRBJ1-2; CDR3 length: 13; V gene: TRBV5-1
CDR3 protein: ASSWGGTTGELF; D gene: TRBD2; J gene: TRBJ2-2; CDR3 length: 12; V gene: TRBV19
CDR3 protein: ASTLTPRGTEAF; D gene: NA; J gene: TRBJ1-1; CDR3 length: 12; V gene: TRBV28
CDR3 protein: AIRGEGAKETQY; D gene: NA; J gene: TRBJ2-5; CDR3 length: 12; V gene: TRBV10-3
CDR3 protein: ASRARRYGYT; D gene: NA; J gene: TRBJ1-2; CDR3 length: 10; V gene: TRBV10-1
CDR3 protein: ASRLTGGEITEAF; D gene: TRBD1; J gene: TRBJ1-1; CDR3 length: 13; V gene: TRBV6-6
CDR3 protein: ASSYSGDHTEAF; D gene: NA; J gene: TRBJ1-1; CDR3 length: 12; V gene: TRBV6-5
CDR3 protein: ASSFRSGGYNEQF; D gene: NA; J gene: TRBJ2-1; CDR3 length: 13; V gene: TRBV13